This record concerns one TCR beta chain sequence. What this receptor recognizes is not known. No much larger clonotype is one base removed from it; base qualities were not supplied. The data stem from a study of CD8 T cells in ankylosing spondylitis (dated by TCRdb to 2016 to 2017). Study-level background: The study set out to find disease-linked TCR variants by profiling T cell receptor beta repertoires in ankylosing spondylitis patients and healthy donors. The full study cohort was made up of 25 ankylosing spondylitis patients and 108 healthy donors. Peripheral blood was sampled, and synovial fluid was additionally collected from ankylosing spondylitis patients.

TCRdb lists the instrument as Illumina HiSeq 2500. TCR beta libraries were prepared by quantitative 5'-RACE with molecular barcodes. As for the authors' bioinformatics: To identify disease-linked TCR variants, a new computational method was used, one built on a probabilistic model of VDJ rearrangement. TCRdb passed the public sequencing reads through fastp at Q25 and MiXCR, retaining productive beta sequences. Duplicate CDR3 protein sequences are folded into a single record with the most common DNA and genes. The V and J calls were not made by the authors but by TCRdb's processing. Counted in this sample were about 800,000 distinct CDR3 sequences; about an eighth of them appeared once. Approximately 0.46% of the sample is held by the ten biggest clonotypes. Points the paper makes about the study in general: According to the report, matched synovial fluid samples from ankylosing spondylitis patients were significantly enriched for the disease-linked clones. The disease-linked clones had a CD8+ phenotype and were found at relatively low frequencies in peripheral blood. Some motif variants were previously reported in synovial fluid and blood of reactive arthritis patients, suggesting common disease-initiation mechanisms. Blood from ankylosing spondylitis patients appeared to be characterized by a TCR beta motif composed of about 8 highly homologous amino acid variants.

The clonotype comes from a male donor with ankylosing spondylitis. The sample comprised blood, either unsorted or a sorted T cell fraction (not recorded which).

The DNA is as follows: TGTGCCAGCAGTTCAAGACTAGCGGGGGGGATCACAGATACGCAGTATTTT. Translation gives CASSSRLAGGITDTQYF. The rearranged chain carries TRBV27 and TRBJ2-3; a stretch of 14 junction bases matches TRBD2. V is trimmed back by 4 bases and J by 2 bases, and the junction contains 5 bases that no gene match accounts for. In the germline V gene (reference sequence), CDR1 corresponds to MNHEY and CDR2 to SMNVEV. The CDR3 starts with the cysteine, ends with the phenylalanine, and has 17 residues. The only DNA kept is the CDR3, 51 bases in frame from the first base.